These 23 T cell receptor beta chains were all obtained from the same sample, sequenced in a study of identical twins (dated by TCRdb to the mid-2010s). Receptor amplification or capture employed 5' RACE. The sequencer was an Illumina HiSeq 2000. TCRdb ran its own pipeline on the public reads, namely fastp trimming at Q25 and MiXCR clone calling, and kept in-frame beta chains. Rows merge per CDR3 protein into single entries with the most common DNA and genes. The sample table lists 200,000 or so distinct CDR3 sequences, 15% to 20% of them with a count of one. About 38% of the sample goes to the ten largest clones. These data are also associated with another study on T cells expressing NK-cell markers.

Sequencing was done on a sample of CD8+ T cells sorted from blood. The receptors come from a woman younger than 30 in good health.

This clonotype was counted many times. The chain has TRBV29-1 and TRBJ2-7, with D uncertain. CDR1 and CDR2 from the germline V gene are SQVTM and ANQGSEA. The CDR3 has 13 amino acids. Deletions cut 3 bases from V and 1 base from J, with 10 bases between. CDR3 bases: TGCAGCGTTGAGCCCCCCGGTTCCTACGAGCAGTACTTC. Its protein product is CSVEPPGSYEQYF.

This sequence joins TRBV5-1 and TRBJ2-1; 9 nucleotides agree with TRBD2. V was pared by 0 bases and J by 3 bases, with 4 bases of the junction left unmatched. Germline V gene sequence: CDR1 SGHRS, CDR2 YFSETQ. There are 16 residues in the CDR3. The CDR3 DNA is TGCGCCAGCAGCTTGGCCGCGGGGGGGGGCTACAATGAGCAGTTCTTC. It encodes CASSLAAGGGYNEQFF.

This clonotype was seen only a few times. V usage is TRBV6-2 or TRBV6-3 and J usage is TRBJ1-2, with D tentatively TRBD1 (5 bases). Germline CDR1 MNHEY, CDR2 SVGEGT. The CDR3 has 14 amino acids. Deletions cut 7 bases from V and 8 bases from J, with 20 bases between. The CDR3 DNA sequence: TGTGCCAGCAAGGATTTGGGGGATTCTGTCGGCTACACCTTC. It yields the protein CASKDLGDSVGYTF.

This clonotype showed up just a few times. The gene calls are TRBV30 and TRBJ2-1; D gene uncertain. CDR3 size: 11 residues. The V and J ends lost 4 bases and 8 bases respectively, with 9 bases between them. Germline V gene sequence: CDR1 GTSNPN, CDR2 SVGIG (reference sequence). In DNA, the CDR3 is TGTGCCTGGAAATATGGCCATGAGCAGTTCTTC. It codes for CAWKYGHEQFF.

This chain joins TRBV11-2 and TRBJ1-5, with D hard to call. Germline V CDR1 and CDR2: SGHAT, FQNNGV. Between the trimmed V and J ends, which lost 0 bases and 1 base, there was a span of 4 bases. The CDR3 length is 14 residues. The CDR3 nucleotides are TGTGCCAGCAGCTTAGACACAAGCAATCAGCCCCAGCATTTT. Translating it yields CASSLDTSNQPQHF.

This clonotype was observed a few times. The V and J genes are TRBV12-3 or TRBV12-4 and TRBJ2-1, with no clear D. The CDR3 covers 12 residues. Trimming removed 7 bases at V and 7 bases at J, with 11 bases between. The CDR3 loop is CASIDDRNEQFF. The DNA of the CDR3 is TGTGCCAGCATCGACGACCGGAATGAGCAGTTCTTC.

This clonotype has a count of ten or more. The chain employs TRBV7-8 and TRBJ2-7; the D gene is possibly TRBD2 (5 bases). Deletions cut 2 bases from V and 5 bases from J, with 10 bases between. Germline-derived CDR1 and CDR2 are SGHVS and FQNEAQ. The CDR3 extends over 13 amino acids. This CDR3 reads CASSLRSGDEQYF. In DNA form, the CDR3 reads TGTGCCAGCAGCTTAAGATCCGGGGACGAGCAGTACTTC.

In this sample, this clonotype turned up many times. The V and J genes are TRBV5-5 and TRBJ1-1; TRBD1 matches 9 bases. The CDR3 spans 15 residues. V trimming: 2 bases; J trimming: 4 bases; junction bases outside the gene matches: 6. Germline V lookup: CDR1 SGHKS, CDR2 YYEKEE (reference sequence). DNA of the CDR3: TGTGCCAGCAGCTTATACAGGGGGCCTACCACTGAAGCTTTCTTT. This encodes CASSLYRGPTTEAFF.

This clonotype was detected many times. The genes are TRBV4-2 and TRBJ2-1; D unresolved. The CDR3 totals 14 residues. Trimming took 1 base from V and 9 from J, leaving 13 bases between them. Germline V gene data show CDR1 as LGHNA and CDR2 as YNFKEQ. CDR3 nucleotide sequence: TGTGCCAGCAGCCAAGCGACTGGATCGGGTGAGCAGTTCTTC. Its protein is CASSQATGSGEQFF.

The table lists this clonotype with a few counts. The chain has TRBV7-9 and TRBJ2-1; TRBD2 agrees at 8 bases. The CDR3 is 16 residues long. Losses at the gene ends were 4 bases for V and 1 base for J; bases not matched to a gene: 6. From germline, CDR1 is SEHNR and CDR2 FQNEAQ (reference sequence). CDR3 coding DNA: TGTGCCAGCAGCTCCCCTGCTAGCGGGTCCTACAATGAGCAGTTCTTC. Translation gives CASSSPASGSYNEQFF. Full variable domain (remainder filled in from reference TRBV7-9 and TRBJ2-1): DTGVSQNPRHKITKRGQNVTFRCDPISEHNRLYWYRQTLGQGPEFLTYFQNEAQLEKSRLLSDRFSAERPKGSFSTLEIQRTEQGDSAMYLCASSSPASGSYNEQFFGPGTRLTVL.

The J gene is TRBJ2-5, the V gene TRBV11-2, with 12 bases fitting TRBD2. Trimming removed 4 bases from V and 1 base from J; junction bases left unmatched: 10. The CDR3 has 18 residues. The germline CDR1 and CDR2 sequences are SGHAT and FQNNGV. CDR3 loop: CASSSSLTSGRPQETQYF. The CDR3 nucleotides read TGTGCCAGCAGCTCTAGTCTAACTAGCGGGAGGCCCCAAGAGACCCAGTACTTC.

V usage is TRBV15 and J usage is TRBJ2-1; D might be TRBD2 (6 bases). V was trimmed by 4 bases and J by 5 bases, leaving 15 bases between them. There are 15 residues in the CDR3. Germline assignment: CDR1 LNHNV and CDR2 YYDKDF (reference sequence). CDR3 sequence: CATSKPASANNEQFF. The CDR3, as DNA: TGTGCCACCAGCAAGCCCGCTAGCGCTAACAATGAGCAGTTCTTC.

The chain employs TRBV15 and TRBJ2-2; D is unclear. The CDR3 spans 11 residues. The germline V gene has CDR1 LNHNV and CDR2 YYDKDF (reference sequence). V lost 6 bases and J lost 6, with 5 bases in between. The CDR3 region is CATSRAGELFF. The CDR3 nucleotides are TGTGCCACCAGTCGTGCCGGGGAGCTGTTTTTT.

There are a few counts of this clonotype. The chain joins TRBV11-2 to TRBJ2-1; no clear D. The CDR3 is 15 amino acids. The ends were cut back, 0 bases at V and 2 bases at J, with 8 bases in the middle. CDR1 and CDR2 from the germline V gene are SGHAT and FQNNGV. The CDR3 loop is CASSLEGNPYNEQFF. The CDR3 DNA follows: TGTGCCAGCAGCTTAGAGGGGAACCCCTACAATGAGCAGTTCTTC.

This clonotype has a handful of counts. The chain links TRBV7-9 to TRBJ1-1; no definite D call. The V end lost 5 bases, the J end lost 1 base, and 8 bases lay between the germline ends. The CDR3 covers 13 residues. Germline assignment: CDR1 SEHNR and CDR2 FQNEAQ (reference sequence). The CDR3 loop reads CASSRVENTEAFF. CDR3 in DNA: TGTGCCAGCAGCCGGGTCGAGAACACTGAAGCTTTCTTT.

The chain joins TRBV7-9 to TRBJ2-7; D tentatively fits TRBD1 or TRBD2 (5 bases each). V was shortened by 9 bases and J by 2 bases, with 17 bases between the two germline ends. Germline V lookup: CDR1 SEHNR, CDR2 FQNEAQ (reference sequence). This CDR3 has 14 amino acids. Here the CDR3 DNA reads TGTGCCAGTTATGGGGAGACAGAGACCTACGAGCAGTACTTC. Translated, it gives CASYGETETYEQYF.

This clonotype was observed a handful of times. V gene TRBV5-1 combines with J gene TRBJ1-5; the match to TRBD1 covers 7 bases. The CDR3 totals 15 residues. The germline V gene has CDR1 SGHRS and CDR2 YFSETQ. After removal of 3 bases from V and 4 bases from J, the junction contained 7 bases not matched to a gene. CDR3 coding DNA: TGCGCCAGCAGCTCCGAGGGACAGCCGAATCAGCCCCAGCATTTT. This codes for CASSSEGQPNQPQHF. Full variable domain (outside the CDR3, taken from reference TRBV5-1 and TRBJ1-5): KAGVTQTPRYLIKTRGQQVTLSCSPISGHRSVSWYQQTPGQGLQFLFEYFSETQRNKGNFPGRFSGRQFSNSRSEMNVSTLELGDSALYLCASSSEGQPNQPQHFGDGTRLSIL.

This chain uses TRBV12-3 or TRBV12-4 with TRBJ2-7; 10 bases align to TRBD1. V shed 3 bases and J 3 bases; nucleotides not matched to a gene: 2. This CDR3 contains 14 residues. The CDR3 DNA follows: TGTGCCAGCAGTTTCCGGGACAGGGGCTACGAGCAGTACTTC. This sequence encodes CASSFRDRGYEQYF.

This clonotype appeared once. The chain carries TRBV12-3 or TRBV12-4 and TRBJ2-1; 12 bases line up with TRBD2. J lost 8 bases, V lost 6 bases, and 11 bases had no gene match. The CDR3 has 16 amino acids. This chain's CDR3 is CASSPSSGGVNYEQFF. In nucleotides, the CDR3 is TGTGCCAGCAGCCCATCTAGCGGGGGGGTGAATTATGAGCAGTTCTTC.

This clonotype came up a few times. The CDR3 region is CASGDRETTGELFF. The CDR3 DNA follows: TGTGCCAGCGGGGACAGGGAAACGACCGGGGAGCTGTTTTTT. The chain is built from TRBV7-9 and TRBJ2-2; 9 bases align to TRBD1. Germline-derived CDR1 and CDR2 are SEHNR and FQNEAQ (reference sequence). J was trimmed by 5 bases and V by 8 bases; bases with no gene match: 6. The length of the CDR3 is 14 residues.

This clonotype has a count of ten or more. This sequence joins TRBV28 and TRBJ2-7; 8 bases align to TRBD1. Germline V lookup: CDR1 MDHEN, CDR2 SYDVKM. V shed 3 bases and J 5 bases; nucleotides not matched to a gene: 9. This CDR3 contains 15 residues. CDR3 nucleotides: TGTGCCAGCAGTTTGGAACAGGGGGGTTGGGACGAGCAGTACTTC. This sequence encodes CASSLEQGGWDEQYF.

The sample holds a few counts of this clonotype. This rearrangement joins TRBV3-1 to TRBJ1-6; unclear D gene. The CDR3 is made up of 16 amino acids. V shed 1 base and J shed 16 bases, with 23 bases lying between them. Per germline, CDR1 LGHDT and CDR2 YNNKEL (reference sequence). CDR3: CASSQGTRVSPKSLHF. In DNA, the CDR3 is TGTGCCAGCAGCCAAGGAACCCGGGTTTCACCGAAGTCGCTCCACTTT.

This clonotype has a handful of counts. The chain is built from TRBV6-4 and TRBJ2-1; 10 positions agree with TRBD2. The V gene end was trimmed by 3 bases and the J gene end by 9 bases; junction bases not matched to a gene: 11. CDR1 is MRHNA, CDR2 SNTAGT, per germline. This CDR3 has 16 residues. The CDR3: CASSERQREGSFEQFF. The CDR3 DNA sequence: TGTGCCAGCAGTGAAAGACAGCGGGAGGGTTCTTTTGAGCAGTTCTTC.